The T cell receptor (beta chain) under discussion was sequenced for a study of cytomegalovirus exposure and HLA in healthy donors. This CDR3 is 16 amino acids long. Germline CDR1 and CDR2: MGHRA and YSYEKL. V shed 6 bases and J shed 8 bases, with 22 bases lying between them. Sequencing used immunoSEQ multiplex PCR; TCRdb keeps in-frame clones, though not all of them. The table lists about 140,000 clones, roughly 90% of them singletons, with less than 3.5% in the top ten. The source is a man younger than 30 in good health and CMV-seronegative. The chain recombines TRBV4-1 with TRBJ1-4; D perhaps matches TRBD1 (5 bases). Sequencing input: PBMCs. DNA for the CDR3: TGCGCCAGCAGGTCACCGGGGGTGGGCGGCGGGGAAAAACTGTTTTTT. Translation: CASRSPGVGGGEKLFF.